In its sample, the clone carrying this TCR beta chain was seen many times. The investigators amplified TCR beta CDR3 regions from RNA transcripts. TCR CDR3 underwent first-round RT-PCR with the HTBI primer set. TCRdb ran MiXCR on the multiplex PCR reads and lists one entry per CDR3 protein. This table has fewer than 350,000 distinct CDR3 sequences, more than 10% appearing once. This CDR3 region has 13 residues. The ends were cut back, 5 bases at V and 9 bases at J, with 14 bases in the middle. CDR1 and CDR2 (germline): SEHNR, FQNEAQ (reference sequence). The source of the sample is a study of T cells in Graves' hyperthyroidism and ophthalmopathy. Patients with uncontrolled infections, other autoimmune diseases, pregnancy or lactation were excluded. Used for diagnoses were clinical symptoms, serum thyroxine and TRAb, thyroid ultrasound and orbital computed tomography.

The chain has TRBV7-9 and TRBJ2-1, with D possibly TRBD2 on 6 matching bases. The source of this sequence is a woman aged 25 to 39 with Graves' hyperthyroidism that later progressed to Graves' ophthalmopathy. Input material: blood. The CDR3 spells CASSLGASVEQFF. DNA for the CDR3: TGTGCCAGCAGCCTAGGAGCTAGCGTTGAGCAGTTCTTC.